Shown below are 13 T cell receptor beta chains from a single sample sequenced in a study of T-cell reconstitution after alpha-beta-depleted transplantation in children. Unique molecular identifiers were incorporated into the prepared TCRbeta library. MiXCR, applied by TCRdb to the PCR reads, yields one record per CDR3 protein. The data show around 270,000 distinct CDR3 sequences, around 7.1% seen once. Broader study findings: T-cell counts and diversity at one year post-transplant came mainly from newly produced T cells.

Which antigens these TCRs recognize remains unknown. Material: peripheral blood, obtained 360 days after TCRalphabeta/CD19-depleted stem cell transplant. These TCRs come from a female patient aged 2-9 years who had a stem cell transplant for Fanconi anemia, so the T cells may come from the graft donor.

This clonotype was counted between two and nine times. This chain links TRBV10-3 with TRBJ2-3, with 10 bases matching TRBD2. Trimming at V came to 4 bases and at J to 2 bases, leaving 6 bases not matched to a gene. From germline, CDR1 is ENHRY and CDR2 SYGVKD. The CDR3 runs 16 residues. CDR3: CAISASGGVFTDTQYF. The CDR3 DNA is TGTGCCATCAGTGCAAGCGGGGGGGTTTTCACAGATACGCAGTATTTT.

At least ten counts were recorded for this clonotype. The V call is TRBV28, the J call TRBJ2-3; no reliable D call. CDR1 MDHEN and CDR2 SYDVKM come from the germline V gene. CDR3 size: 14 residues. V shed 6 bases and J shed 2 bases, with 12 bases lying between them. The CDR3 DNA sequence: TGTGCCAGCAGACTCGGACGGTCCACAGATACGCAGTATTTT. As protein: CASRLGRSTDTQYF. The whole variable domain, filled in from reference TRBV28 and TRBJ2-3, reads DVKVTQSSRYLVKRTGEKVFLECVQDMDHENMFWYRQDPGLGLRLIYFSYDVKMKEKGDIPEGYSVSREKKERFSLILESASTNQTSMYLCASRLGRSTDTQYFGPGTRLTVL.

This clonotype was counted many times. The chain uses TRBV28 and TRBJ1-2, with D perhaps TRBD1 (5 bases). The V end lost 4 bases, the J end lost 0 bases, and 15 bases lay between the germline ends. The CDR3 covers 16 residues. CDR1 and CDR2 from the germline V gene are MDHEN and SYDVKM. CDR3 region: CASSSPEDTSNYGYTF. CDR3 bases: TGTGCCAGCAGTTCCCCGGAGGACACCTCTAACTATGGCTACACCTTC.

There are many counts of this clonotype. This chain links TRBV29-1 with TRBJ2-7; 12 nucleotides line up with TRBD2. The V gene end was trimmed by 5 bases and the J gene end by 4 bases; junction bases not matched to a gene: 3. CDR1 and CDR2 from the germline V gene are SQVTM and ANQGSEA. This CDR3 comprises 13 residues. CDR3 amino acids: CSVLGTSGYEQYF. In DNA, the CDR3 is TGCAGCGTTTTAGGGACTAGCGGGTACGAGCAGTACTTC.

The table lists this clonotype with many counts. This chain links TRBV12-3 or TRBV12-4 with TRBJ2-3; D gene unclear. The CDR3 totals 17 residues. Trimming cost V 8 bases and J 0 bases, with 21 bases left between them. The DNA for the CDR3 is TGTGCCAGCTCTAAGCTCGTGGGGATTTCAAGCACAGATACGCAGTATTTT. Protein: CASSKLVGISSTDTQYF.

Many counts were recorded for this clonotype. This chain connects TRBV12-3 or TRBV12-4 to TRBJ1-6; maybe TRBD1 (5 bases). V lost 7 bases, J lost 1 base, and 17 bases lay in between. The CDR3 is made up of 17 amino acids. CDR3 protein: CASNFQGINSYNSPLHF. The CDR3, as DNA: TGTGCCAGCAATTTTCAGGGTATCAATTCCTATAATTCACCCCTCCACTTT.

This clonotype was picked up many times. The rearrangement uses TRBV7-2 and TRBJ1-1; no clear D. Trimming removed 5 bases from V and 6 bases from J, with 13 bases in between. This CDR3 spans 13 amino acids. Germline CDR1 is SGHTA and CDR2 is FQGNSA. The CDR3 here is CASSPGVGAEAFF. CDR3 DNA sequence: TGTGCCAGCAGCCCCGGGGTGGGTGCTGAAGCTTTCTTT.

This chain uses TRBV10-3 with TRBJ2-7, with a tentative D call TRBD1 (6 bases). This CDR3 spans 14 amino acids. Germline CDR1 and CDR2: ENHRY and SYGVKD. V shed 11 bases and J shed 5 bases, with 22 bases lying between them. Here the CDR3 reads CASRADSSVHEQYF. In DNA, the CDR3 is TGTGCCTCTAGGGCGGACAGTTCGGTACACGAGCAGTACTTC.

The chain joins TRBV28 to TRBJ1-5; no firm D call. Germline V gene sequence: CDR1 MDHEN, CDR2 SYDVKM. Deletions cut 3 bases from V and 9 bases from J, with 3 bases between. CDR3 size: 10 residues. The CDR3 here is CASSFRPQHF. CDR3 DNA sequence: TGTGCCAGCAGTTTTCGGCCCCAGCATTTT.

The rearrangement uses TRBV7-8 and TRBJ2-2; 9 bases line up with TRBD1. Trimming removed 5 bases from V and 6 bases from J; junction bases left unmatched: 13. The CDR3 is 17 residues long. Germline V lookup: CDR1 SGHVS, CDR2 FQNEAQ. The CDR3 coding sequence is TGTGCCAGCAGCCCAATTAGGGGACAGGGAGGACCCGGGGAGCTGTTTTTT. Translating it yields CASSPIRGQGGPGELFF.

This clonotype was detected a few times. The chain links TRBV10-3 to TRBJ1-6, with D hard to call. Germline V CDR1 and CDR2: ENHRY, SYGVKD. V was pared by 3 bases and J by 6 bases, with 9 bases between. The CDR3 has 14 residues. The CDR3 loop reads CAISDKGLNSPLHF. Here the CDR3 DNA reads TGTGCCATCAGTGATAAGGGCCTTAATTCACCCCTCCACTTT.

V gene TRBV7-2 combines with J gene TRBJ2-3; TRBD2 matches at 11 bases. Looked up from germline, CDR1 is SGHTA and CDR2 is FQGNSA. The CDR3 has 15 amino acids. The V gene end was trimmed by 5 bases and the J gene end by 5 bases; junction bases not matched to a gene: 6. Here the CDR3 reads CASSLLAGVKDTQYF. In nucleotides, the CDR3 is TGTGCCAGCAGCCTACTAGCGGGGGTCAAAGATACGCAGTATTTT.

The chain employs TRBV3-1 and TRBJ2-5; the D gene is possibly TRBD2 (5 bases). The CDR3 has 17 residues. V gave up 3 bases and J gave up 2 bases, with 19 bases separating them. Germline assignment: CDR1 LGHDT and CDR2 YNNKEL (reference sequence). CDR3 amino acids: CASSQFVRVPTQETQYF. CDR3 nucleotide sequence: TGTGCCAGCAGCCAGTTTGTGAGGGTGCCGACTCAAGAGACCCAGTACTTC.